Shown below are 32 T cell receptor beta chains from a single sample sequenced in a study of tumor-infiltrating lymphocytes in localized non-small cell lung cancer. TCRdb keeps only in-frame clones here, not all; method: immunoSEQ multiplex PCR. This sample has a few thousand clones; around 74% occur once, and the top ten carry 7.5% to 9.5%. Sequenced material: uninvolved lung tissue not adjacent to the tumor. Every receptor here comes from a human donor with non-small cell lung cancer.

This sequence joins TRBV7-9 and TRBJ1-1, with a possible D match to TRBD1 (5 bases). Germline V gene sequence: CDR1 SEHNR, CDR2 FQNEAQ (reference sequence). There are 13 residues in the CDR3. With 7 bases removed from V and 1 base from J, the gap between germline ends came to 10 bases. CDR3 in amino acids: CASTREGNTEAFF. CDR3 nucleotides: TGTGCCAGCACCAGGGAGGGGAACACTGAAGCTTTCTTT.

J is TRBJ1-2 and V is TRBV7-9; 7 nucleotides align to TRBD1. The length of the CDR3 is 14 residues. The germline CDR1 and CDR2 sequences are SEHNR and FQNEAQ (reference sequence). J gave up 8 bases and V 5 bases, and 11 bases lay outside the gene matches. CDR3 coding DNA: TGTGCCAGCAGCCAATCGGACAGGCCATCGGGCTACACCTTC. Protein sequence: CASSQSDRPSGYTF.

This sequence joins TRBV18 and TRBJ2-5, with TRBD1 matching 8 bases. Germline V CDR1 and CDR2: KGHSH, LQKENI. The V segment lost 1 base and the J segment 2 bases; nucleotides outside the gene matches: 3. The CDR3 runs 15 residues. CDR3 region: CASSPQTGEQETQYF. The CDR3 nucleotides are TGTGCCAGCTCACCACAGACAGGGGAACAAGAGACCCAGTACTTC.

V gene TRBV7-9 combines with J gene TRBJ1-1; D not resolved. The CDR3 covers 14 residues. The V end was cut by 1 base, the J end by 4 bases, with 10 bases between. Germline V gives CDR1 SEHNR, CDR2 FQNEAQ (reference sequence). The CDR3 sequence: CASSLEGSSTEAFF. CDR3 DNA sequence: TGTGCCAGCAGCTTAGAAGGATCCAGCACTGAAGCTTTCTTT.

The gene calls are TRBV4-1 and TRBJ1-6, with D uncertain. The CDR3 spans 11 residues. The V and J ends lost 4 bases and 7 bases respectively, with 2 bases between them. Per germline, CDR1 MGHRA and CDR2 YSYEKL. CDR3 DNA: TGCGCCAGCAGCCGGAATTCACCCCTCCACTTT. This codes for CASSRNSPLHF.

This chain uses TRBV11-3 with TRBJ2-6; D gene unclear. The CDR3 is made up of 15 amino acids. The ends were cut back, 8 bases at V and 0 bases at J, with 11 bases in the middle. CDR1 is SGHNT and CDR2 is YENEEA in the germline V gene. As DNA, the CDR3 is TGTGCCAGCCAGACGGTGAGCTCTGGGGCCAACGTCCTGACTTTC. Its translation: CASQTVSSGANVLTF.

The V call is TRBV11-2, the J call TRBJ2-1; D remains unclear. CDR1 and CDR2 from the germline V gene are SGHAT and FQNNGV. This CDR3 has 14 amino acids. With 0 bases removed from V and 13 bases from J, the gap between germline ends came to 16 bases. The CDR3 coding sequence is TGTGCCAGCAGCTTAGACGTGGGTATGGGCGGACAGTTCTTC. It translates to CASSLDVGMGGQFF. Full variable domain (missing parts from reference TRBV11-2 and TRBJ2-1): EAGVAQSPRYKIIEKRQSVAFWCNPISGHATLYWYQQILGQGPKLLIQFQNNGVVDDSQLPKDRFSAERLKGVDSTLKIQPAKLEDSAVYLCASSLDVGMGGQFFGPGTRLTVL.

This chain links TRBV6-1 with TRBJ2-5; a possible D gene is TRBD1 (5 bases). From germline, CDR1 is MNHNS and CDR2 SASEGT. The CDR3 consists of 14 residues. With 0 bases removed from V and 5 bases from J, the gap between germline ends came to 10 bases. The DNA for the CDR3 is TGTGCCAGCAGTGAAGCTCAGGGTTCGGAGACCCAGTACTTC. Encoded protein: CASSEAQGSETQYF.

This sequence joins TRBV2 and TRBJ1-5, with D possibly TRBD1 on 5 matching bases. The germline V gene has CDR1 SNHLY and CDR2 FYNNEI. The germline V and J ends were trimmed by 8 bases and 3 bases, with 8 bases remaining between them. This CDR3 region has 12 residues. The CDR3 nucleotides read TGTGCCAGCCAGGGTCCCAATCAGCCCCAGCATTTT. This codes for CASQGPNQPQHF.

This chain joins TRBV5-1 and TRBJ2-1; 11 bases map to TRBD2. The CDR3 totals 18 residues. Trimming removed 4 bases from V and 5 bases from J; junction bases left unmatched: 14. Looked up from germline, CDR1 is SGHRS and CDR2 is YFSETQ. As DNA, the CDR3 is TGCGCCAGCAGCGCAATAGCGGGAGGGCCGGGCTCGGACAATGAGCAGTTCTTC. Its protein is CASSAIAGGPGSDNEQFF.

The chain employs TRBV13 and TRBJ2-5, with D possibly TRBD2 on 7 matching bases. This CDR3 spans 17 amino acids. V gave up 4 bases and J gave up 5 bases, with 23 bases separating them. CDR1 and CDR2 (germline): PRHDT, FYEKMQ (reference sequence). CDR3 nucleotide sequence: TGTGCCAGCAGCTCCTCTCGCGTGAGGGGGGGCGTGGAGACCCAGTACTTC. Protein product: CASSSSRVRGGVETQYF.

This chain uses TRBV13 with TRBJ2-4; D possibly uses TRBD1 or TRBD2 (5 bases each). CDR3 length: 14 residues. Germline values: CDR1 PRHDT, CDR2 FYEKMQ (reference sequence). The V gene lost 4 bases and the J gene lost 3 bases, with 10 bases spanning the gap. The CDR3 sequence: CASSYRDLKNIQYF. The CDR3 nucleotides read TGTGCCAGCAGCTACCGGGACCTCAAAAACATTCAGTACTTC.

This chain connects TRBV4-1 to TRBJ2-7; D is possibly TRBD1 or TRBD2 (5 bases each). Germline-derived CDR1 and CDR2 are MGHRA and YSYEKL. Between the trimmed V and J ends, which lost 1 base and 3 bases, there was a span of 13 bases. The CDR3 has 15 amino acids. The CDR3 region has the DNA TGCGCCAGCAGCCAAGCTGCCATGGGGGACTACGAGCAGTACTTC. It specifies CASSQAAMGDYEQYF.

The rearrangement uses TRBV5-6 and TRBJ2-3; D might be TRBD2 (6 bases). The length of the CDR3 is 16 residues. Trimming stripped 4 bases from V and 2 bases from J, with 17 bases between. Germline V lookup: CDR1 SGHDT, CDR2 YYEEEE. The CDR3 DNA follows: TGTGCCAGCAGCCCTGGCGGCGGGACGGTCACAGATACGCAGTATTTT. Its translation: CASSPGGGTVTDTQYF.

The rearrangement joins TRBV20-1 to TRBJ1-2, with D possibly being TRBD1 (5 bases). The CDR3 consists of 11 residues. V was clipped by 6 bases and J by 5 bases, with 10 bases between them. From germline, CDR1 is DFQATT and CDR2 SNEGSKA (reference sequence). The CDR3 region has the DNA TGCAGTGCGACCAGGGCGTATGGCTACACCTTC. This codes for CSATRAYGYTF.

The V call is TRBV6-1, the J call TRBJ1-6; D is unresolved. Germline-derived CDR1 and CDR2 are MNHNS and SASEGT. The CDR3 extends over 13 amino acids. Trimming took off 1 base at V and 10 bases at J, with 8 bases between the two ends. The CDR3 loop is CASSEGPLSPLHF. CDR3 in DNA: TGTGCCAGCAGTGAAGGTCCCTTGTCACCCCTCCACTTT.

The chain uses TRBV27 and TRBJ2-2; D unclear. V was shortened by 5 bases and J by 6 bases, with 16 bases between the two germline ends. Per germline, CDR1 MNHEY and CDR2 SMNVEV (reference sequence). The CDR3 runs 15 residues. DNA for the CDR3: TGTGCCAGCAGTCACCCGTACCCACGGGCCGGGGAGCTGTTTTTT. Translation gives CASSHPYPRAGELFF.

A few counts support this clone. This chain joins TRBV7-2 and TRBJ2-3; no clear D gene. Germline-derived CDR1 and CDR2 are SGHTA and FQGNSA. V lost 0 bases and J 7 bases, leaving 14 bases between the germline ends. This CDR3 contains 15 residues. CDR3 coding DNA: TGTGCCAGCAGCTTAGCGCGCGGCTCGACCAATACGCAGTATTTT. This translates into CASSLARGSTNTQYF.

In nucleotides, the CDR3 is TGTGCCACCCGGGAGGCGACGGATGAGCAGTTCTTC. Its protein product is CATREATDEQFF. This chain joins TRBV10-3 and TRBJ2-1, with 7 bases fitting TRBD2. V trimming: 10 bases; J trimming: 8 bases; junction bases outside the gene matches: 8. CDR1 is ENHRY, CDR2 SYGVKD, per germline. The CDR3 covers 12 residues.

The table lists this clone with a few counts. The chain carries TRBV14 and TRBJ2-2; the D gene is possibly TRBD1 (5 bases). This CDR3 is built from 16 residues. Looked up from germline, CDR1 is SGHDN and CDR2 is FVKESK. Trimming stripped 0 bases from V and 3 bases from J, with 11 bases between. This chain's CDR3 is CASSQDYAGYTGELFF. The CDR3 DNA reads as TGTGCCAGCAGCCAAGATTACGCAGGGTACACCGGGGAGCTGTTTTTT.

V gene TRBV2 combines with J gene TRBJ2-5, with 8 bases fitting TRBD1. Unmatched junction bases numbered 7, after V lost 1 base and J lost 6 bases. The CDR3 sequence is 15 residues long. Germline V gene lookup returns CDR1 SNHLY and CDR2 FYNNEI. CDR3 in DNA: TGTGCCAGCAGTGAAGGGGGGACAGGAAGAAAGACCCAGTACTTC. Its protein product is CASSEGGTGRKTQYF. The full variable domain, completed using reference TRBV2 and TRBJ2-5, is EPEVTQTPSHQVTQMGQEVILRCVPISNHLYFYWYRQILGQKVEFLVSFYNNEISEKSEIFDDQFSVERPDGSNFTLKIRSTKLEDSAMYFCASSEGGTGRKTQYFGPGTRLLVL.

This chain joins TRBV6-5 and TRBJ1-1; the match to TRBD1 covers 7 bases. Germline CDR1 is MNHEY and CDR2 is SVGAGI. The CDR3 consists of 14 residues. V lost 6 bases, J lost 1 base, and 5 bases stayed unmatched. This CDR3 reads CASRPTGRNTEAFF. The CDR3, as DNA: TGTGCCAGCAGGCCGACAGGGCGGAACACTGAAGCTTTCTTT.

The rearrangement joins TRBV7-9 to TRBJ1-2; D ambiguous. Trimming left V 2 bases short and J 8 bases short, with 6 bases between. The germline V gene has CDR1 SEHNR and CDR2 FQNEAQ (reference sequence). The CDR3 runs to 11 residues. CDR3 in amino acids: CASSLQGGYTF. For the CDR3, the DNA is TGTGCCAGCAGCTTACAAGGAGGCTACACCTTC.

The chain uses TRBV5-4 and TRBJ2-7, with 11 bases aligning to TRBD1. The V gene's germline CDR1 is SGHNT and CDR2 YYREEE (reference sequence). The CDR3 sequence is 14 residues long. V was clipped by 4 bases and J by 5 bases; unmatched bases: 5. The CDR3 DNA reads TGTGCCAGCAGCCCGGACAGGGGGCAGGACGAGCAGTACTTC. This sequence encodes CASSPDRGQDEQYF.

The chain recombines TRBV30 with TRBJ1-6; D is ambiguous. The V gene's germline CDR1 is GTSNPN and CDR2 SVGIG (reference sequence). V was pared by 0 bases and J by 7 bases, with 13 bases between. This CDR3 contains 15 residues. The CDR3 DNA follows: TGTGCCTGGAGTGTACGTGAACTCGGGAATTCACCCCTCCACTTT. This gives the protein CAWSVRELGNSPLHF.

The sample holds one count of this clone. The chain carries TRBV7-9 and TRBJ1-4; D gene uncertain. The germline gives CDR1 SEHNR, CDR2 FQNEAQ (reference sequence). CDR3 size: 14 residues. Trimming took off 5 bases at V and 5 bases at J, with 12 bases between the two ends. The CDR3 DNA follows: TGTGCCAGCAGCCTGAGAGGTGTAAATGAAAAACTGTTTTTT. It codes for CASSLRGVNEKLFF.

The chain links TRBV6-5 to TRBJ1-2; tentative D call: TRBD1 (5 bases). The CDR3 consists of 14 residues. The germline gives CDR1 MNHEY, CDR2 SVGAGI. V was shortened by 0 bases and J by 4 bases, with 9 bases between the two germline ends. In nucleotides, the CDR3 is TGTGCCAGCAGTTACTCACAGGCGCCCTATGGCTACACCTTC. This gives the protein CASSYSQAPYGYTF.

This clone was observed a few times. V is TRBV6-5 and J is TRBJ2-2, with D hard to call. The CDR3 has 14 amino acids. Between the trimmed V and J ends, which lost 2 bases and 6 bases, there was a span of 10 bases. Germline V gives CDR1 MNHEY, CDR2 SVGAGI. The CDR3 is CASSYDIAAGELFF. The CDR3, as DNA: TGTGCCAGCAGTTACGATATAGCCGCCGGGGAGCTGTTTTTT.

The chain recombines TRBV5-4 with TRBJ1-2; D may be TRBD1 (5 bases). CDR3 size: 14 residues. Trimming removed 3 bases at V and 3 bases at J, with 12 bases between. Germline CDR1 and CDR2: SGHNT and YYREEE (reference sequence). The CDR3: CASSSQGLYYGYTF. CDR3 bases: TGTGCCAGCAGCTCGCAGGGTTTATACTATGGCTACACCTTC.

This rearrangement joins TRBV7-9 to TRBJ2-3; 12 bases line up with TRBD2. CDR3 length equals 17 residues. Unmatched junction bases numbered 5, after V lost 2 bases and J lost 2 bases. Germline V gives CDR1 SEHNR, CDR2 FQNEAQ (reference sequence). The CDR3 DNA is TGTGCCAGCAGCTTACTTACTAGCGGGGGGAACACAGATACGCAGTATTTT. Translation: CASSLLTSGGNTDTQYF.

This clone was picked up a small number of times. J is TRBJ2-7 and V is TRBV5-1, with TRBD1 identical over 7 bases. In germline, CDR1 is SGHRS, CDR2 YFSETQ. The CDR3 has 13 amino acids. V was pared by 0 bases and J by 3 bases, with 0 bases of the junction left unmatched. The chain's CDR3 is CASSLGTGYEQYF. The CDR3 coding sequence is TGCGCCAGCAGCTTGGGGACAGGCTACGAGCAGTACTTC.

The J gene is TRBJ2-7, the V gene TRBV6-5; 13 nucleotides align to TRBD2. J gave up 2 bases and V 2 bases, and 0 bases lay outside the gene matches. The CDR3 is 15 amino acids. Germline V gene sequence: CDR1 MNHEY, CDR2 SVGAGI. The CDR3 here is CASSYGTSGTYEQYF. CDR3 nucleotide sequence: TGTGCCAGCAGTTACGGGACTAGCGGGACCTACGAGCAGTACTTC.